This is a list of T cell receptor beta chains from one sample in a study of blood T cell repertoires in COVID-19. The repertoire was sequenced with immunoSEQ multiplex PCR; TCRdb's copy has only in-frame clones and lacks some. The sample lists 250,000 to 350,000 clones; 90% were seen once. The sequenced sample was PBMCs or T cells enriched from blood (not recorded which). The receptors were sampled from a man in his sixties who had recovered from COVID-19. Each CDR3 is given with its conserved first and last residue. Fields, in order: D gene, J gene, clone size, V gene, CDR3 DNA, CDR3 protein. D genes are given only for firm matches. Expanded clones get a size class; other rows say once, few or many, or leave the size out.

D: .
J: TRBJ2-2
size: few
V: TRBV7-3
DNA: TGTGCCAGCAGCCCGAGCAGGGGCCGGGCCGGGGAGCTGTTTTTT
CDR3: CASSPSRGRAGELFF

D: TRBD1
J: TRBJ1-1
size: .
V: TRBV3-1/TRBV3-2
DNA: TGTGCCAGCAGCCATGGCCTCTCCGGGACAGGGAAGGGGGCTTTCTTT
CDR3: CASSHGLSGTGKGAFF

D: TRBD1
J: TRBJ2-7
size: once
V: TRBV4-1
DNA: TGCGCCAGCAGCCAAGATTGGACCGGGACAGCCTACGAGCAGTACTTC
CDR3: CASSQDWTGTAYEQYF

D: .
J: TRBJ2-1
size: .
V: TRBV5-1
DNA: TGCGCCAGCAGCACAGGACAGAACAATGAGCAGTTCTTC
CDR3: CASSTGQNNEQFF

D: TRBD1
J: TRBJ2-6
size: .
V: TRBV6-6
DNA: TGTGCCAGCAGTCGAGGGACAGGGGGCCTCTCTGGGGCCAACGTCCTGACTTTC
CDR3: CASSRGTGGLSGANVLTF

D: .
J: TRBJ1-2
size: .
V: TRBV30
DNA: TGTGCCACGACGCAGGGGAGCGGAGACTATGGCTACACCTTC
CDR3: CATTQGSGDYGYTF

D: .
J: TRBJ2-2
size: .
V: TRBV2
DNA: TGTGCCAGCAGTGACGGTAACACCGGGGAGCTGTTTTTT
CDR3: CASSDGNTGELFF

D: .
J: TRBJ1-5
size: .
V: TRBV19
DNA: TGTGCCAGTAGTATGTTGGACAGCAGTCAGCCCCAGCATTTT
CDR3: CASSMLDSSQPQHF

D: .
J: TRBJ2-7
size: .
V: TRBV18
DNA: TGTGCCAGCTCACCTCGACAGATTCAAGCCTACGAGCAGTACTTC
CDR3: CASSPRQIQAYEQYF

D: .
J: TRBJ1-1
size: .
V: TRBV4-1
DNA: TGCGCCAGCAGCCAAGGGCACAGGAACACTGAAGCTTTCTTT
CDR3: CASSQGHRNTEAFF

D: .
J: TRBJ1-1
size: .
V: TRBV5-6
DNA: TGTGCCAGCAGCTTGGGGGCTGGCACTGAAGCTTTCTTT
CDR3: CASSLGAGTEAFF

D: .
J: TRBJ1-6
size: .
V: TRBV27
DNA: TGTGCCACCAAAGGGGCAGGGTGGTCACCCCTCCACTTT
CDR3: CATKGAGWSPLHF

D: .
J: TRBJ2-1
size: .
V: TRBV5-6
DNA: TGTGCCAGCAGCCCGATGACCGGGAACTACAATGAGCAGTTCTTC
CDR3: CASSPMTGNYNEQFF

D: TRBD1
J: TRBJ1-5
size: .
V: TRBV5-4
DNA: TGTGCCAGCAGCACTTGGATGACAGGGGCGAATCAGCCCCAGCATTTT
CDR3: CASSTWMTGANQPQHF

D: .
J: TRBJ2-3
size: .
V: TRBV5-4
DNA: TGTGCCAGCAGCTTGGTCGCTAGCGGCACAGATACGCAGTATTTT
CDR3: CASSLVASGTDTQYF

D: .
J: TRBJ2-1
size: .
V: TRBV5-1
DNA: TGCGCCAGCAGCTTAACAGGGAAAAATTACAATGAGCAGTTCTTC
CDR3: CASSLTGKNYNEQFF

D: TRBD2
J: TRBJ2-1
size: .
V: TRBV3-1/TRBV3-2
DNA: TGTGCCAGCAGCCAAGGGCAAGCGGGAGTTATCTATGAGCAGTTCTTC
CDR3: CASSQGQAGVIYEQFF

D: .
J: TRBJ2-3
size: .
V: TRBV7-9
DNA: TGTGCCAGCAGCTTAGATACTAGGAGGGACACAGATACGCAGTATTTT
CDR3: CASSLDTRRDTDTQYF

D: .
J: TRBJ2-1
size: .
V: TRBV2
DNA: TGTGCCAGCAGTGAAGCGCTGTCAGTCCATGAGCAGTTCTTC
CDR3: CASSEALSVHEQFF

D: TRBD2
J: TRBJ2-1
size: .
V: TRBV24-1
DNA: TGTGCCACCAGTGATTTGGTTAGCGGGAACTACAATGAGCAGTTCTTC
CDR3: CATSDLVSGNYNEQFF

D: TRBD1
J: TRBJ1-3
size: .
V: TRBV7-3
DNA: TGTGCCAGCAGCTTGACAGGGGTATCTGGAAACACCATATATTTT
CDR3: CASSLTGVSGNTIYF

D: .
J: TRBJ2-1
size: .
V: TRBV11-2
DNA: TGTGCCAGCAGCTTACGGCCATCTAGCGAGAGCTCCTACAATGAGCAGTTCTTC
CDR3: CASSLRPSSESSYNEQFF

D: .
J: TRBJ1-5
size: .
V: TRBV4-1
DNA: TGCGCCAGCAGCCAACTCCCAGCGGTTATTAGCAATCAGCCCCAGCATTTT
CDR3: CASSQLPAVISNQPQHF

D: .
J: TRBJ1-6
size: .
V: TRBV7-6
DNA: TGTGCCAGCAGCCGGAGCAGGGCCTCGGCCAATTCACCCCTCCACTTT
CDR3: CASSRSRASANSPLHF

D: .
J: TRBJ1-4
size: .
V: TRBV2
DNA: TGTGCCAGCAGTGAAGGGGCCAGAAATGAAAAACTGTTTTTT
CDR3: CASSEGARNEKLFF

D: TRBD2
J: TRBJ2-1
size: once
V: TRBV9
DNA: TGTGCCAGCAGCCCGACCTTAGCGGGAGTCGGCAATGAGCAGTTCTTC
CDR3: CASSPTLAGVGNEQFF

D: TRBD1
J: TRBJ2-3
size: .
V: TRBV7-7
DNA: TGTGCTAGCAGCTTGGGACAGACCACAGATACGCAGTATTTT
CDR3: CASSLGQTTDTQYF

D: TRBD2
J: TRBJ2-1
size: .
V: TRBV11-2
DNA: TGTGCCAGCAGCGCCAGCGGCGGGGGGGGATTAGGGGAGCAGTTCTTC
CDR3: CASSASGGGGLGEQFF

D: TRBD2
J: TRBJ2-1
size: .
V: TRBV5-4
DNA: TGTGCCAGCAGCAGGACTAGCACCACGAACAATGAGCAGTTCTTC
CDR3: CASSRTSTTNNEQFF

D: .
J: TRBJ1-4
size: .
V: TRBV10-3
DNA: TGTGCCATCAGTGAGTCGATCACCCTTGGCGAAAAACTGTTTTTT
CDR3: CAISESITLGEKLFF

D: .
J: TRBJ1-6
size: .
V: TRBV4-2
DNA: TGTGCCAGCAGCCAAGATTTGCCAGGTAGAGAAAATTCACCCCTCCACTTT
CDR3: CASSQDLPGRENSPLHF

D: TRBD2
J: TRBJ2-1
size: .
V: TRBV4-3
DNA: TGCGCCAGCAGCCAAGGGCAGACTCCGGGACTAGCGGGGGATGAGCAGTTCTTC
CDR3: CASSQGQTPGLAGDEQFF

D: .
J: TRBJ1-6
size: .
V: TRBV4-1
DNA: TGCGCCAGCAGCCAAATACAGGGTCATAATTCACCCCTCCACTTT
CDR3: CASSQIQGHNSPLHF

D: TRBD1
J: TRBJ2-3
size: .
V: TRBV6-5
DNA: TGTGCCACTAATACAGGGGGCAGCACAGATACGCAGTATTTT
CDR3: CATNTGGSTDTQYF

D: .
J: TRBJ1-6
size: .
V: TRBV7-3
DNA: TGTGCCAGCAGCTTAATGGGGGGGGATTCGACACCCCTCCACTTT
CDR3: CASSLMGGDSTPLHF

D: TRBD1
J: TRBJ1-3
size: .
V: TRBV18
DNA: TGTGCCAGCTCACATACCGCCGGGACAGGCTCTGGAAACACCATATATTTT
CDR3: CASSHTAGTGSGNTIYF

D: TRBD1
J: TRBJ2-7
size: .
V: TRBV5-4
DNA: TGTGCCAGCAGCCCCGGACAGGGACTCTACGAGCAGTACTTC
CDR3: CASSPGQGLYEQYF

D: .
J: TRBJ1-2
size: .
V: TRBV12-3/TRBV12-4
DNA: TGTGCCAGCAGTTTGGGGGGGGATTTCGGCTACACCTTC
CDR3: CASSLGGDFGYTF

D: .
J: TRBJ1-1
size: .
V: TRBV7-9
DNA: TGTGCCAGCAGCACCTCTCAGGGTGTCACTGAAGCTTTCTTT
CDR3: CASSTSQGVTEAFF

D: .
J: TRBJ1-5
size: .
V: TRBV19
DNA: TGTGCCAGTAGTATGTCCGGGGTGGGCAATCAGCCCCAGCATTTT
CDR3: CASSMSGVGNQPQHF

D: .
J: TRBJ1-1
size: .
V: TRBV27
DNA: TGTGCCAGCAGTTTTTCGGTGGGAAGCGACAGCCCGAACACTGAAGCTTTCTTT
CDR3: CASSFSVGSDSPNTEAFF

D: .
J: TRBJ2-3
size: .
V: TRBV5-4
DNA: TGTGCCAGCAGCTTGTGGGGGGGCCCGGATACGCAGTATTTT
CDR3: CASSLWGGPDTQYF

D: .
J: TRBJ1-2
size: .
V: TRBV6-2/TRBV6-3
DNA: TGTGCCAGCAGTCCGGGTTTAGGCTACACCTTC
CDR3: CASSPGLGYTF

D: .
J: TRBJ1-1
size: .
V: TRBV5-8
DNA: TGTGCCAGCAGCTGGACCACAGGGCCAGCTTTCTTT
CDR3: CASSWTTGPAFF

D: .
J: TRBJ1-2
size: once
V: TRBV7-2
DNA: TGTGCCAGCAGCTTAGATGGAGAAGCAGAAGGCTACACCTTC
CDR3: CASSLDGEAEGYTF

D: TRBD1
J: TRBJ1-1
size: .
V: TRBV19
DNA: TGTGCCAGTAGTGAGAGACAGGGGGCTTTAACGGACACTGAAGCTTTCTTT
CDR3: CASSERQGALTDTEAFF

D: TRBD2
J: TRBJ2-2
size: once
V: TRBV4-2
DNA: TGTGCCAGCAGCCGGGCTAGCGGGGAGAACACCGGGGAGCTGTTTTTT
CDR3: CASSRASGENTGELFF

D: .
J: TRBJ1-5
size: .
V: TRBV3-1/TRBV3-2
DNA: TGTGCCAGCAGCCATGGCGGTCCGGGGAATCAGCCCCAGCATTTT
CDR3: CASSHGGPGNQPQHF

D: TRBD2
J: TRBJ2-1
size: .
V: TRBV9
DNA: TGTGCCAGCAGCGCAACAAACGATCTAGCGGGAGTAAGTAATGAGCAGTTCTTC
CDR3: CASSATNDLAGVSNEQFF

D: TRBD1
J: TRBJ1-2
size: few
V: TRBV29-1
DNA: TGCAGCGTTGAAGATTCTAGGACAGGGTTGAACTATGGCTACACCTTC
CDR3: CSVEDSRTGLNYGYTF

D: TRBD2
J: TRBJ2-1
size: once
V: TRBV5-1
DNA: TGCGCCAGCAGCCCCCAGAGGGCTAGCGGGAGAGATGAGCAGTTCTTC
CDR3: CASSPQRASGRDEQFF

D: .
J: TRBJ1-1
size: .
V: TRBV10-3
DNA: TGTGCCATCAAACAGCCGAACACTGAAGCTTTCTTT
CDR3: CAIKQPNTEAFF

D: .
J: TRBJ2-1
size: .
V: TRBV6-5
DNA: TGTGCCAGCAGTTACTCGGTTAGCTCCTACAATGAGCAGTTCTTC
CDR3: CASSYSVSSYNEQFF

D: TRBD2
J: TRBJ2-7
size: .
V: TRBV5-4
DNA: TGTGCCAGCAGCCCCGGGACTAGCGACTACGAGCAGTACTTC
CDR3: CASSPGTSDYEQYF

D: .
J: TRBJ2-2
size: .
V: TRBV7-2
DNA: TGTGCCAGCAGCTTAGCGGGGGGAACCGGGGAGCTGTTTTTT
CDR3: CASSLAGGTGELFF